Listed below are T cell receptor beta chains from one sample, sequenced in a study of neurological immune-mediated disorders. MiXCR, applied by TCRdb to the 5' RACE reads, yields one record per CDR3 protein. The sample has approximately 60,000 distinct CDR3 sequences, approximately 4% seen once. Sequencing was done on a sample of PBMCs. These receptors were taken from a woman in her 30s with multiple sclerosis. CDR3s include the opening cysteine and the closing phenylalanine or tryptophan. The D gene is left open where the match is weak. Clone size is not always given. Where it is, it says once, few, many or a class for expanded clones.

d_call	j_call	v_call	clone_size	cdr3_nt	cdr3_aa
TRBD1	TRBJ1-5	TRBV2	.	TGTGTCAGCAGTGAATGGGGACAGTACCGGAATCAGCCCCAGAATTTT	CVSSEWGQYRNQPQNF
.	TRBJ2-3	TRBV5-6	few	TGTGCCAGCAGCTCCCGAAAGGGCACAGATACGCAGTATTTT	CASSSRKGTDTQYF
.	TRBJ2-1	TRBV6-5	.	TGTGCCAGCAGTTTCCAGGGAACTGAGCAGTTCTTC	CASSFQGTEQFF
.	TRBJ2-1	TRBV10-3	many	TGTGCCATCAATAAGGGCCAGGCCAACGCAAATGAGCAGTTCTTC	CAINKGQANANEQFF
.	TRBJ1-1	TRBV6-5	many	TGTGCCAGCAGTTATATGGGGGGGGCGAACACTGAAGCTTTCTTT	CASSYMGGANTEAFF
.	TRBJ1-5	TRBV5-1	many	TGCGCCAGCAGCTTGGGGTCCCAGCGTAATCAGCCCCAGAATTTT	CASSLGSQRNQPQNF
TRBD1	TRBJ1-2	TRBV29-1	many	TGCAGCGTTGAAGATCGGGCAGGGGGCATAGATGGCTACACCTTC	CSVEDRAGGIDGYTF
TRBD1	TRBJ2-2	TRBV6-6	many	TGTGCCAGCAGTTACCGGACAGGGGGGAGCGGGGAGCTGTTTTTT	CASSYRTGGSGELFF
.	TRBJ1-2	TRBV5-1	many	TGCGCCAGCAGCTCACAGGTTAACTATGGCTACACCTTC	CASSSQVNYGYTF
TRBD1	TRBJ2-1	TRBV12-3/TRBV12-4	many	TGTGCCAGCAGTTTCGGGACAGGGGCTTTGAATGAGCAGTTCTTC	CASSFGTGALNEQFF
.	TRBJ2-3	TRBV11-1	many	TGTGCCAGCAGCTTATCGCTTCCCAGGGAAGGTCGGACAGATACGCAGTATTTT	CASSLSLPREGRTDTQYF
TRBD1	TRBJ2-1	TRBV5-1	many	TGCGCCAGCAGCCCCCAGTGGACAGGGTCGGGTGAGCAGTTCTTC	CASSPQWTGSGEQFF
.	TRBJ2-7	TRBV4-3	many	TGCGCCAGCAGCCAAGACAGGTACTACGAGCAGTACTTC	CASSQDRYYEQYF
.	TRBJ2-5	TRBV18	.	TGTGCCAGCTCACCGCAGGGACTGCCACAAGAGACCCAGTACTTC	CASSPQGLPQETQYF
TRBD1	TRBJ1-6	TRBV10-2	many	TGCGCCAGCAGTGTCCGGGACAGGGTTAATTCACCCCTCCACTTT	CASSVRDRVNSPLHF
.	TRBJ1-6	TRBV20-1	.	TGCAGTGCTAGAGATCCAGGGGTCGGTTCACCCCTCAACTTT	CSARDPGVGSPLNF
.	TRBJ2-1	TRBV20-1	many	TGCAGTGCCATTGAACTTTCTGAGCAGTTCTTC	CSAIELSEQFF
.	TRBJ2-3	TRBV24-1	many	TGTGCCACCAGTGACTCAAACACAGATACGCAGTATTTT	CATSDSNTDTQYF
.	TRBJ2-7	TRBV2	.	TGTGCCAGCGGGGCCGCCGGGGGCTACGAGCAGTACTTC	CASGAAGGYEQYF
TRBD1	TRBJ1-2	TRBV2	many	TGTGCCAGCAGTTCAAACAGGGGGGGTAACTATGGCTACACCTTC	CASSSNRGGNYGYTF
TRBD2	TRBJ2-1	TRBV4-2	many	TGTGCCAGCAGCCAGGATCTAGCGGGGGGATTCGGGGAGCAGTTCTTC	CASSQDLAGGFGEQFF